Shown below are 18 T cell receptor beta chains from a single sample sequenced in a study of blood T cell repertoires in COVID-19 (dated by TCRdb to 2019 to 2021). The method was the immunoSEQ multiplex PCR assay. TCRdb stores this immuneACCESS table with in-frame sequences only. Part of the clones is absent; in the studies checked, under half of the shortfall reflects unresolved V genes, and no reason is known for the rest. Present in this sample are around 84,000 clones, roughly 78% of which were seen just once. The top ten constitute 36% of the sample. The sample consisted of peripheral blood. Receptors originate from a man aged 55 to 70 with COVID-19, enrolled during active disease.

The chain recombines TRBV9 with TRBJ1-3, with 8 nucleotides matching TRBD1. CDR1 and CDR2 from the germline V gene are SGDLS and YYNGEE. V shed 4 bases and J 0 bases; nucleotides not matched to a gene: 6. The CDR3 is 16 residues long. In DNA form, the CDR3 reads TGTGCCAGCAGCTCCGGACAGGGCTTCTCTGGAAACACCATATATTTT. Translating gives CASSSGQGFSGNTIYF.

J is TRBJ1-5 and V is TRBV18, with 7 nucleotides matching TRBD1. V shed 9 bases, J shed 11 bases, and the junction held 13 bases outside the gene matches. The length of the CDR3 is 13 residues. The germline V gene encodes CDR1 KGHSH and CDR2 LQKENI. CDR3 in amino acids: CASSGTDPKTQHF. CDR3 in DNA: TGTGCCAGTTCCGGGACAGACCCTAAGACCCAGCATTTT. Full variable domain (outside the CDR3, taken from reference TRBV18 and TRBJ1-5): NAGVMQNPRHLVRRRGQEARLRCSPMKGHSHVYWYRQLPEEGLKFMVYLQKENIIDESGMPKERFSAEFPKEGPSILRIQQVVRGDSAAYFCASSGTDPKTQHFGDGTRLSIL.

There are a few counts of this clone. The genes are TRBV7-8 and TRBJ2-3, with D perhaps TRBD2 (6 bases). CDR3 length: 13 amino acids. With 2 bases removed from V and 8 bases from J, the gap between germline ends came to 11 bases. Germline V gene data show CDR1 as SGHVS and CDR2 as FQNEAQ. The CDR3 DNA follows: TGTGCCAGCAGCTTACGTATCGGGGGTACGCAGTATTTT. The encoded protein is CASSLRIGGTQYF. Full variable domain (remainder filled in from reference TRBV7-8 and TRBJ2-3): GAGVSQSPRYKVAKRGQDVALRCDPISGHVSLFWYQQALGQGPEFLTYFQNEAQLDKSGLPSDRFFAERPEGSVSTLKIQRTQQEDSAVYLCASSLRIGGTQYFGPGTRLTVL.

The V and J genes are TRBV11-3 and TRBJ1-6; 7 bases fit TRBD1. From germline, CDR1 is SGHNT and CDR2 YENEEA. Losses at the gene ends were 3 bases for V and 10 bases for J; bases not matched to a gene: 9. The CDR3 loop spans 15 amino acids. As DNA, the CDR3 is TGTGCCAGCAGCTTGGATCGACAGGGACGATCACCCCTCCACTTT. It is translated as CASSLDRQGRSPLHF.

The gene calls are TRBV30 and TRBJ1-2, with TRBD1 matching over 7 bases. With V trimmed by 0 bases and J by 8 bases, 12 bases remained unmatched. The CDR3 is 15 amino acids. The germline V gene encodes CDR1 GTSNPN and CDR2 SVGIG (reference sequence). For the CDR3, the DNA is TGTGCCTGGAGTGTATCTGGGACAGTGGGTAACGGCTACACCTTC. Its protein product is CAWSVSGTVGNGYTF.

This chain uses TRBV27 with TRBJ1-2; D is possibly TRBD1 (5 bases). Trimming pared 6 bases from V and 4 bases from J, leaving 15 bases between. The germline CDR1 and CDR2 sequences are MNHEY and SMNVEV (reference sequence). The CDR3 extends over 14 amino acids. Here the CDR3 DNA reads TGTGCCAGCAGATCAGTCAGGGTATCCTATGGCTACACCTTC. Its translation: CASRSVRVSYGYTF.

The chain joins TRBV24-1 to TRBJ2-1; 7 bases map to TRBD2. In germline, CDR1 is KGHDR, CDR2 SFDVKD. V dropped 9 bases and J dropped 6; count of bases not matched to a gene: 10. This CDR3 region has 14 residues. Here the CDR3 reads CATQAVGGFNEQFF. The CDR3 DNA reads as TGTGCCACCCAAGCAGTGGGAGGGTTCAATGAGCAGTTCTTC.

The V gene is TRBV3-1 (or the pseudogene TRBV3-2), the J gene TRBJ1-1; tentative D call: TRBD1 (6 bases). Between the trimmed V and J ends, which lost 1 base and 7 bases, there was a span of 13 bases. CDR1 and CDR2 from the germline V gene are LGHDT and YNNKEL (reference sequence). There are 14 residues in the CDR3. Here the CDR3 reads CASSQVSGQFEAFF. CDR3 coding DNA: TGTGCCAGCAGCCAAGTTTCGGGACAATTTGAAGCTTTCTTT.

The chain uses TRBV19 and TRBJ2-2; 9 bases line up with TRBD1. V was clipped by 5 bases and J by 3 bases; unmatched bases: 7. CDR1 is LNHDA and CDR2 is SQIVND in the germline V gene (reference sequence). The CDR3 runs to 16 residues. CDR3 in DNA: TGTGCCAGTAGTCTGAACAGGGGGCGCCACACCGGGGAGCTGTTTTTT. Encoded protein: CASSLNRGRHTGELFF.

The chain employs TRBV6-1 and TRBJ1-5; 7 nucleotides agree with TRBD1. Germline V gene data show CDR1 as MNHNS and CDR2 as SASEGT. The V segment lost 3 bases and the J segment 4 bases; nucleotides outside the gene matches: 9. The CDR3 has 16 amino acids. The CDR3 DNA is TGTGCCAGCAGTGAGACAGGGTCCCTGAGGAATCAGCCCCAGCATTTT. Its protein is CASSETGSLRNQPQHF.

J is TRBJ2-2 and V is TRBV7-2; TRBD1 matches 8 bases. The CDR3 has 15 amino acids. The V segment lost 1 base and the J segment 6 bases; nucleotides outside the gene matches: 4. Germline values: CDR1 SGHTA, CDR2 FQGNSA. The CDR3 protein is CASSLGYRGAGELFF. The CDR3 coding sequence is TGTGCCAGCAGCTTAGGGTACAGGGGGGCCGGGGAGCTGTTTTTT.

The CDR3 bases are TGCGCCAGCGGAGGGGACTACTCTAGCACAGATACGCAGTATTTT. Its protein product is CASGGDYSSTDTQYF. The chain employs TRBV5-1 and TRBJ2-3; 7 bases map to TRBD2. The CDR3 length is 15 residues. CDR1 and CDR2 from the germline V gene are SGHRS and YFSETQ. J was trimmed by 0 bases and V by 7 bases; bases with no gene match: 8.

The genes are TRBV14 and TRBJ1-2; D may be TRBD1 (5 bases). Per germline, CDR1 SGHDN and CDR2 FVKESK. Trimming shortened V by 2 bases and J by 5 bases, and 9 bases separated the two germline ends. This CDR3 is built from 13 residues. CDR3 loop: CASSQYRGYGYTF. The CDR3 nucleotides are TGTGCCAGCAGCCAATATAGGGGATATGGCTACACCTTC.

As DNA, the CDR3 is TGCGCCAGCAGCCAAGAGACTAGCGATGCGACTCAGTACTTC. Its protein product is CASSQETSDATQYF. The V and J genes are TRBV4-3 and TRBJ2-5, with 8 positions matching TRBD2. The germline V gene encodes CDR1 LGHNA and CDR2 YSLEER. V lost 0 bases and J lost 11; bases outside the gene matches: 8. The CDR3 has 14 residues.

J is TRBJ2-1 and V is TRBV27, with TRBD2 matching 9 bases. CDR1 and CDR2 (germline): MNHEY, SMNVEV (reference sequence). The CDR3 is 15 amino acids. After removal of 2 bases from V and 8 bases from J, the junction contained 7 bases not matched to a gene. The CDR3 here is CASSLIMLAGYEQFF. CDR3 nucleotides: TGTGCCAGCAGTTTAATTATGCTAGCGGGATATGAGCAGTTCTTC.

The chain links TRBV18 to TRBJ1-5; weak D call: TRBD1 (5 bases). With 4 bases removed from V and 4 bases from J, the gap between germline ends came to 8 bases. Germline CDR1 and CDR2: KGHSH and LQKENI. This CDR3 contains 13 residues. The CDR3 nucleotides read TGTGCCAGCTCACATTCAGGGAATCAGCCCCAGCATTTT. Translating it yields CASSHSGNQPQHF.

V gene TRBV7-6 combines with J gene TRBJ2-7; 7 positions match TRBD1. The CDR3 sequence is 16 residues long. The germline gives CDR1 SGHVS, CDR2 FNYEAQ. The V segment lost 5 bases and the J segment 2 bases; nucleotides outside the gene matches: 12. CDR3 nucleotide sequence: TGTGCCAGCAGCCCCTTCGCCCGGACAGGAGCCTACGAGCAGTACTTC. The encoded protein is CASSPFARTGAYEQYF. Looking up the rest from reference TRBV7-6 and TRBJ2-7 gives the full variable domain: GAGVSQSPRYKVTKRGQDVALRCDPISGHVSLYWYRQALGQGPEFLTYFNYEAQQDKSGLPNDRFSAERPEGSISTLTIQRTEQRDSAMYRCASSPFARTGAYEQYFGPGTRLTVT.

The CDR3, as DNA: TGCGCCAGCAGCTCCCAGGGGAGGGGCCTCATGAACACTGAAGCTTTCTTT. Translating it yields CASSSQGRGLMNTEAFF. V and J are TRBV5-1 and TRBJ1-1; D is perhaps TRBD1 (6 bases). The CDR3 has 17 residues. Trimming shortened V by 3 bases and J by 0 bases, and 18 bases separated the two germline ends. The germline CDR1 and CDR2 sequences are SGHRS and YFSETQ.